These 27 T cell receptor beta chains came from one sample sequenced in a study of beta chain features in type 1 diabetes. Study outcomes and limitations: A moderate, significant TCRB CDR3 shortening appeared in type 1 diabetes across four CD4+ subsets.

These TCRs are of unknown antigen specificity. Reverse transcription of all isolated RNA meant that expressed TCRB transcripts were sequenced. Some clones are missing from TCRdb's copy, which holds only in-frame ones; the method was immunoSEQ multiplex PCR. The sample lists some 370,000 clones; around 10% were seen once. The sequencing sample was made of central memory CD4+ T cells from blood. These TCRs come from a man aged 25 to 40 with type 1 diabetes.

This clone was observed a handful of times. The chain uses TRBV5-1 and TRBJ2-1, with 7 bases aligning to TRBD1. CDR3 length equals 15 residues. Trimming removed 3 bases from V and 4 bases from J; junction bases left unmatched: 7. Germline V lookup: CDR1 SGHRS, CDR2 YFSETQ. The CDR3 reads CASSYGTDLYNEQFF. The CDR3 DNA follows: TGCGCCAGCAGCTACGGGACAGACTTATACAATGAGCAGTTCTTC.

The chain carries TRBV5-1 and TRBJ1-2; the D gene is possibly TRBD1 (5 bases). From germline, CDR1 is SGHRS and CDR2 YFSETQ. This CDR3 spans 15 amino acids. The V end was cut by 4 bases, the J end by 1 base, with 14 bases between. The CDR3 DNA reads TGCGCCAGCAGCATGACTGGGGCTAATAACTATGGCTACACCTTC. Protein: CASSMTGANNYGYTF.

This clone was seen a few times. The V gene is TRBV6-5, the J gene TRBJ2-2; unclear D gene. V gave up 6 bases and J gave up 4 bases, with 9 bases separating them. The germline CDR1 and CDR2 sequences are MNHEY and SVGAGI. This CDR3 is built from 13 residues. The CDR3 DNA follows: TGTGCCAGCAGCCGCGACGGCACCGGGGAGCTGTTTTTT. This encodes CASSRDGTGELFF.

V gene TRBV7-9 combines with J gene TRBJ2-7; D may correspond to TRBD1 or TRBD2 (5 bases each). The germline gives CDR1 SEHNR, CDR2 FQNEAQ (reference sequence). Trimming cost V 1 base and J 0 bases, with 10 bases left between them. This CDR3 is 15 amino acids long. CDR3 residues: CASSLEGTTSYEQYF. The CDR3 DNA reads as TGTGCCAGCAGCTTAGAGGGGACGACCTCCTACGAGCAGTACTTC.

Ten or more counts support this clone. In nucleotides, the CDR3 is TGTGCCAGCAGCTTCGGACTAGCAAGTTCCCACGAGCAGTACTTC. It is translated as CASSFGLASSHEQYF. The genes are TRBV7-2 and TRBJ2-7, with 8 bases matching TRBD2. Trimming removed 3 bases from V and 5 bases from J; junction bases left unmatched: 9. This CDR3 spans 15 amino acids. Germline loops: CDR1 SGHTA, CDR2 FQGNSA. Full variable domain (rest looked up from reference TRBV7-2 and TRBJ2-7): GAGVSQSPSNKVTEKGKDVELRCDPISGHTALYWYRQSLGQGLEFLIYFQGNSAPDKSGLPSDRFSAERTGGSVSTLTIQRTQQEDSAVYLCASSFGLASSHEQYFGPGTRLTVT.

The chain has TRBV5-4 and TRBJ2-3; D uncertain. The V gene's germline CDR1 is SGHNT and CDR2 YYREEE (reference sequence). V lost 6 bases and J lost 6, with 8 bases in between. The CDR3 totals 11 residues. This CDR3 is CASTAGDTQYF. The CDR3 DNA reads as TGTGCCAGCACAGCTGGCGATACGCAGTATTTT.

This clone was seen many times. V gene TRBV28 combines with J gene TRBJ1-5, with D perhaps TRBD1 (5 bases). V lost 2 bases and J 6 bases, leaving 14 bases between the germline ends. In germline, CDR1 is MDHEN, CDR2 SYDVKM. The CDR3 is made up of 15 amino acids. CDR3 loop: CASSLGGVNGQPQHF. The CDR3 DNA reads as TGTGCCAGCAGTTTAGGGGGGGTAAATGGTCAGCCCCAGCATTTT.

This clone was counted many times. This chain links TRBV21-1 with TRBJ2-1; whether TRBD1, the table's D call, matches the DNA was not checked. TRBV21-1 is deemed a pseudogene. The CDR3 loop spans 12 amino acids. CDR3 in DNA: TGTGCCAGCAGCATGACAGGGAATGAGCAGTTCTTC. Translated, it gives CASSMTGNEQFF.

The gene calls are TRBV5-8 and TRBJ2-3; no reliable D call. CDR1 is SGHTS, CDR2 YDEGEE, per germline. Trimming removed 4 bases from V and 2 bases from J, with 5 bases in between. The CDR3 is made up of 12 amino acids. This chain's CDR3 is CASSRYTDTQYF. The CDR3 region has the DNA TGTGCCAGCAGCCGGTACACAGATACGCAGTATTTT.

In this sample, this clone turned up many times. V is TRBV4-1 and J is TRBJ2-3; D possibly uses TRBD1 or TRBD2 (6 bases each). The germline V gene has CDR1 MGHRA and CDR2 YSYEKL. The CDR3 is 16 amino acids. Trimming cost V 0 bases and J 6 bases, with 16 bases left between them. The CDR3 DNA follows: TGCGCCAGCAGCCAAGAGCGGGAAGGGGGTAGGGATACGCAGTATTTT. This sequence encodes CASSQEREGGRDTQYF.

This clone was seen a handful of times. The CDR3 nucleotides read TGTGCCAGCAGTTTAAAGTTGGCGGGAGATCCAGATACGCAGTATTTT. It encodes CASSLKLAGDPDTQYF. V and J are TRBV27 and TRBJ2-3; TRBD2 matches 7 bases. J gave up 4 bases and V 2 bases, and 9 bases lay outside the gene matches. This CDR3 is 16 amino acids long. Per the germline V gene, CDR1 is MNHEY and CDR2 is SMNVEV (reference sequence).

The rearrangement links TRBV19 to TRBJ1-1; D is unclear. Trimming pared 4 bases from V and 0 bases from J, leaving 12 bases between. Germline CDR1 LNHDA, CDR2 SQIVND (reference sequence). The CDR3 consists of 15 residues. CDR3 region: CASSNWVGLNTEAFF. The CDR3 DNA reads TGTGCCAGTAGTAATTGGGTGGGTCTGAACACTGAAGCTTTCTTT.

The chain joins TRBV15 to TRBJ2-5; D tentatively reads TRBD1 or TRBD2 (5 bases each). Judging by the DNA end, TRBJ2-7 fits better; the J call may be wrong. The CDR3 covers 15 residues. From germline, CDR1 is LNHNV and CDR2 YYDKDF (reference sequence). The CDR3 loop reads CATSGLGARAYEQYF. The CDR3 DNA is TGTGCCACCAGCGGCCTCGGGGCCAGAGCCTACGAGCAGTACTTC.

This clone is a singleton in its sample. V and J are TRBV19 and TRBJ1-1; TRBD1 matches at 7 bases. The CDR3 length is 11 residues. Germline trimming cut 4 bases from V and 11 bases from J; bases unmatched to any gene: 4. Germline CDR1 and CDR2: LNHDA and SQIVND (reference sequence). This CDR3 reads CASSTGQEAFF. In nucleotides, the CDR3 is TGTGCCAGTAGTACCGGACAGGAGGCTTTCTTT.

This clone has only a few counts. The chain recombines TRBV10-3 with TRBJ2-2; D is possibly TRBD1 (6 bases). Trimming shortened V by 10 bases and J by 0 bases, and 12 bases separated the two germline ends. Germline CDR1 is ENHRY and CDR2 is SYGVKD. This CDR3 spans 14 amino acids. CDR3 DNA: TGTGCCAGCCGGGACATCGCGAACACCGGGGAGCTGTTTTTT. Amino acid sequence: CASRDIANTGELFF.

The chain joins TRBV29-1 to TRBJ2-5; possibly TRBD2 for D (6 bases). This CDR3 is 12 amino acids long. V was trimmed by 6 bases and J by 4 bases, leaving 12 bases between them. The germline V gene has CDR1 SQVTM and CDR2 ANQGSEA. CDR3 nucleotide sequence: TGCAGCGTGCAAAGGAGGGGAGAGACCCAGTACTTC. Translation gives CSVQRRGETQYF.

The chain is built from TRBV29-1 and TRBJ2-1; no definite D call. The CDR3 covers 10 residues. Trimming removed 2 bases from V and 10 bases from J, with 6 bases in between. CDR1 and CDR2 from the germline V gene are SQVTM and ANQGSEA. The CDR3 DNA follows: TGCAGCGTTGAACTTCTGGAGCAGTTCTTC. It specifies CSVELLEQFF.

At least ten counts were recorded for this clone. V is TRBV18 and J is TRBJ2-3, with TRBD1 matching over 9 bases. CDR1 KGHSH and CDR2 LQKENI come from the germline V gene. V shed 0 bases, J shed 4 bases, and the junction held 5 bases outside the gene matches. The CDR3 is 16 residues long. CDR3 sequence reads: CASSPPGQGVADTQYF. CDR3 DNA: TGTGCCAGCTCACCACCGGGACAGGGTGTCGCAGATACGCAGTATTTT.

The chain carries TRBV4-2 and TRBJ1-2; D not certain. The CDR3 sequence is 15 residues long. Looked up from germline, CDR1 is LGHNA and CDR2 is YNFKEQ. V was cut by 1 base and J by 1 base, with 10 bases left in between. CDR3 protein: CASSQGSADNYGYTF. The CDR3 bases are TGTGCCAGCAGCCAAGGATCGGCGGATAACTATGGCTACACCTTC.

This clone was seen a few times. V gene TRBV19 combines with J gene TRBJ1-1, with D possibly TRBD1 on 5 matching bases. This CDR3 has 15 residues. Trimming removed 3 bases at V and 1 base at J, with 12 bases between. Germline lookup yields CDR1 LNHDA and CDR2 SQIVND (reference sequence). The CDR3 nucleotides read TGTGCCAGTAGTATGGGGCCAGCCAAGAACACTGAAGCTTTCTTT. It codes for CASSMGPAKNTEAFF.

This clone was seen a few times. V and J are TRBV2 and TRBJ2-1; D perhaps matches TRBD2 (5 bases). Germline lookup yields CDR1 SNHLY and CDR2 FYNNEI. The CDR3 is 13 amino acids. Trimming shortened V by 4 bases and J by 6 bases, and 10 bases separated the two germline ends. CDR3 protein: CASSAGVGNEQFF. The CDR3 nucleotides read TGTGCCAGCAGTGCCGGGGTGGGCAATGAGCAGTTCTTC.

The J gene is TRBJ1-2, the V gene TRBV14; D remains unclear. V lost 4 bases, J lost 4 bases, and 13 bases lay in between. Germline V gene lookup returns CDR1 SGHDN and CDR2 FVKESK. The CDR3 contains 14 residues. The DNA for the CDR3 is TGTGCCAGCAGCCGGTCGAGGGCGGTCTATGGCTACACCTTC. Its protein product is CASSRSRAVYGYTF. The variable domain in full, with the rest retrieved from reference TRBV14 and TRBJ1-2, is EAGVTQFPSHSVIEKGQTVTLRCDPISGHDNLYWYRRVMGKEIKFLLHFVKESKQDESGMPNNRFLAERTGGTYSTLKVQPAELEDSGVYFCASSRSRAVYGYTFGSGTRLTVV.

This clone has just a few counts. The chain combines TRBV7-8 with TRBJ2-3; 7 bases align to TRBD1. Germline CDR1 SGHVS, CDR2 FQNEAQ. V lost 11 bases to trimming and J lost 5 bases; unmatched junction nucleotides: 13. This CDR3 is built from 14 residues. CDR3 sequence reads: CALRGGGLEDTQYF. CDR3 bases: TGTGCCCTTCGAGGGGGCGGGTTAGAAGATACGCAGTATTTT.

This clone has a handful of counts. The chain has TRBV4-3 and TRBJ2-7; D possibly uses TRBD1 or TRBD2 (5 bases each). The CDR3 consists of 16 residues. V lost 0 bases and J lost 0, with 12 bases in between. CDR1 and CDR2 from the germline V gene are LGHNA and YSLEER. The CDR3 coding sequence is TGCGCCAGCAGCCAAGACTGGGGGTCCTTCTCCTACGAGCAGTACTTC. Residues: CASSQDWGSFSYEQYF.

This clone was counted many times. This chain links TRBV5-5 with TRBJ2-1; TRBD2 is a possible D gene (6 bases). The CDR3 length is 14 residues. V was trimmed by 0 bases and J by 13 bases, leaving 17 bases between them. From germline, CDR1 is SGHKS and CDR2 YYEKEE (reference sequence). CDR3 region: CASSLGGGANDQFF. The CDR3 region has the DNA TGTGCCAGCAGCTTGGGCGGAGGGGCTAACGATCAGTTCTTC.

The CDR3 DNA follows: TGCGCCAGCAGCCTACGACAGGGAGTTTGGGAGACCCAGTACTTC. Protein: CASSLRQGVWETQYF. The chain uses TRBV5-1 and TRBJ2-5, with TRBD1 identical over 7 bases. This CDR3 region has 15 residues. CDR1 is SGHRS, CDR2 YFSETQ, per germline. With V trimmed by 4 bases and J by 5 bases, 11 bases remained unmatched.

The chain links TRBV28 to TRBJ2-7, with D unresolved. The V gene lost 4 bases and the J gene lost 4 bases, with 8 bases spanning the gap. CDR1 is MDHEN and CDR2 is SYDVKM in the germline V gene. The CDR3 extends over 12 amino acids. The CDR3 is CASSSIMYEQYF. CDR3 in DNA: TGTGCCAGCAGTTCTATCATGTACGAGCAGTACTTC.